The 30 T cell receptor beta chains listed next were all sequenced from one sample in a study of shared clonotypes between healthy human individuals. In the naive CD8 group, cells lacked CD45RO and were positively selected for CCR7, so terminally differentiated effector memory CD45RA+ cells were left out. Assay used: immunoSEQ multiplex PCR; TCRdb lists only in-frame clones, some missing. The table has about 2 million clones, roughly 95% seen once. The sequencing sample was made of naive CD8+ T cells sorted from blood. These receptors all stem from a man in his late teens or twenties in good health.

The chain carries TRBV27 and TRBJ2-7; TRBD2 matches at 7 bases. Germline V gene lookup returns CDR1 MNHEY and CDR2 SMNVEV (reference sequence). The trim removed 4 bases at V and 3 bases at J, leaving 15 bases unmatched. CDR3 length: 17 residues. This CDR3 reads CASSSLFGEGHNYEQYF. The CDR3 DNA follows: TGTGCCAGCAGTTCTCTCTTCGGGGAGGGTCACAACTACGAGCAGTACTTC.

The rearrangement links TRBV30 to TRBJ1-2; TRBD1 might be the D (5 bases). CDR1 and CDR2 (germline): GTSNPN, SVGIG (reference sequence). The V end lost 2 bases, the J end lost 4 bases, and 20 bases lay between the germline ends. CDR3 length: 16 residues. The CDR3 here is CAWSHQGTLWGYGYTF. The CDR3 DNA reads as TGTGCCTGGAGTCATCAGGGAACTCTCTGGGGCTATGGCTACACCTTC.

The rearrangement joins TRBV4-1 to TRBJ1-3; possibly TRBD1 for D (5 bases). The germline V gene encodes CDR1 MGHRA and CDR2 YSYEKL. The CDR3 runs 16 residues. Trimming shortened V by 0 bases and J by 0 bases, and 9 bases separated the two germline ends. The CDR3 sequence: CASSQDDSFSGNTIYF. The DNA of the CDR3 is TGCGCCAGCAGCCAAGATGACAGCTTCTCTGGAAACACCATATATTTT.

CDR3 in amino acids: CASSVRGYNSPLHF. The DNA for the CDR3 is TGTGCCAGCAGCGTCAGGGGTTATAATTCACCCCTCCACTTT. The genes are TRBV5-4 and TRBJ1-6, with a weak D call TRBD1 (6 bases). Germline CDR1 and CDR2: SGHNT and YYREEE (reference sequence). The length of the CDR3 is 14 residues. V was trimmed by 4 bases and J by 4 bases, leaving 9 bases between them.

The DNA for the CDR3 is TGCGCCAGCGGTGGGCAGACAGGGGAGGCCTACGAGCAGTACTTC. As protein: CASGGQTGEAYEQYF. This chain connects TRBV10-1 to TRBJ2-7; 8 bases match TRBD1. This CDR3 region has 15 residues. The V gene end was trimmed by 8 bases and the J gene end by 2 bases; junction bases not matched to a gene: 11. Germline CDR1 WNHNN, CDR2 SYGVQD (reference sequence).

This rearrangement joins TRBV29-1 to TRBJ1-5; D is unclear. The germline V and J ends were trimmed by 6 bases and 6 bases, with 12 bases remaining between them. Germline CDR1 and CDR2: SQVTM and ANQGSEA. The CDR3 runs 12 residues. CDR3 nucleotides: TGCAGCGTCGGAAGTGGTGGTCAGCCCCAGCATTTT. Its protein is CSVGSGGQPQHF.

V usage is TRBV19 and J usage is TRBJ1-2; D is possibly TRBD1 (6 bases). The CDR3 contains 15 residues. CDR1 is LNHDA and CDR2 is SQIVND in the germline V gene (reference sequence). Trimming removed 4 bases at V and 6 bases at J, with 18 bases between. The DNA for the CDR3 is TGTGCCAGTAGTACCTTAAACAGGGAATGGGATGGCTACACCTTC. It yields the protein CASSTLNREWDGYTF.

This clone showed up just once. This sequence joins TRBV7-2 and TRBJ1-2; weak D call: TRBD1 (6 bases). This CDR3 contains 14 residues. Germline loops: CDR1 SGHTA, CDR2 FQGNSA. Trimming cost V 1 base and J 6 bases, with 12 bases left between them. CDR3 nucleotides: TGTGCCAGCAGCTTAGGGTCCGGGGGCAATGGCTACACCTTC. It translates to CASSLGSGGNGYTF.

The CDR3 nucleotides are TGCGCCAGCCGAAGTGGGGGTGAGCAGTTCTTC. Amino acid sequence: CASRSGGEQFF. The V gene is TRBV5-1, the J gene TRBJ2-1; D assignment may be TRBD1 or TRBD2 (5 bases each). Germline CDR1 SGHRS, CDR2 YFSETQ. This CDR3 has 11 residues. V was shortened by 7 bases and J by 9 bases, with 11 bases between the two germline ends.

Note on this clone: Other DNA sequences in this sample translate to the same CDR3. This chain joins TRBV19 and TRBJ1-5; D not resolved. V dropped 0 bases and J dropped 0 bases, with 6 bases sitting between them. Germline loops: CDR1 LNHDA, CDR2 SQIVND (reference sequence). The CDR3 consists of 15 residues. DNA for the CDR3: TGTGCCAGTAGTATAGATCGGGCTAGCAATCAGCCCCAGCATTTT. Protein: CASSIDRASNQPQHF.

The V gene is TRBV4-1, the J gene TRBJ1-1; no clear D gene. Trimming removed 4 bases at V and 5 bases at J, with 17 bases between. The CDR3 spans 15 residues. Germline lookup yields CDR1 MGHRA and CDR2 YSYEKL. The CDR3 region has the DNA TGCGCCAGCAGCCTCCACGAGGACCGAGGGACTGAAGCTTTCTTT. Translating gives CASSLHEDRGTEAFF.

The chain uses TRBV4-1 and TRBJ2-3, with a weak D call TRBD1 (6 bases). V lost 2 bases to trimming and J lost 8 bases, with 14 bases between them. The CDR3 totals 14 residues. Germline CDR1 MGHRA, CDR2 YSYEKL. For the CDR3, the DNA is TGCGCCAGCAGCCAAACCCGGGACACACTTACGCAGTATTTT. Residues: CASSQTRDTLTQYF.

This chain uses TRBV6-5 with TRBJ2-3, with 8 bases lining up with TRBD1. Germline lookup yields CDR1 MNHEY and CDR2 SVGAGI. The CDR3 has 15 residues. The V and J ends lost 4 bases and 2 bases, in that order; junction bases with no gene match: 5. Written as DNA, the CDR3 is TGTGCCAGCAGTTTTGGACAGGGCCTCACAGATACGCAGTATTTT. This translates into CASSFGQGLTDTQYF.

Remarks on this clone: The same CDR3 arises from other DNA sequences in this sample as well. This chain connects TRBV2 to TRBJ2-7; no clear D. With 3 bases removed from V and 3 bases from J, the gap between germline ends came to 9 bases. The germline V gene has CDR1 SNHLY and CDR2 FYNNEI. The CDR3 sequence is 13 residues long. CDR3 sequence reads: CASSEGSRYEQYF. Here the CDR3 DNA reads TGTGCCAGCAGTGAGGGGTCCCGCTACGAGCAGTACTTC.

This rearrangement joins TRBV30 to TRBJ1-1; no firm D call. Trimming pared 0 bases from V and 10 bases from J, leaving 15 bases between. CDR3 length: 13 residues. Germline V gene sequence: CDR1 GTSNPN, CDR2 SVGIG (reference sequence). The CDR3 sequence is CAWSVSGEVVAFF. In DNA, the CDR3 is TGTGCCTGGAGTGTAAGCGGGGAAGTGGTAGCTTTCTTT.

This clone was seen once. The identical CDR3 is also encoded by other nucleotide sequences in the sample. The rearrangement uses TRBV27 and TRBJ1-4; D remains ambiguous. With 4 bases removed from V and 0 bases from J, the gap between germline ends came to 3 bases. The CDR3 runs 13 residues. Germline-derived CDR1 and CDR2 are MNHEY and SMNVEV (reference sequence). CDR3 coding DNA: TGTGCCAGCAGTTCCACAACTAATGAAAAACTGTTTTTT. It yields the protein CASSSTTNEKLFF.

In regard to this clone: The same CDR3 also results from other DNA sequences found in this sample. The chain couples TRBV28 to TRBJ1-5; D not certain. V lost 3 bases and J 4 bases, leaving 7 bases between the germline ends. The CDR3 is 13 amino acids. Germline V CDR1 and CDR2: MDHEN, SYDVKM. CDR3 coding DNA: TGTGCCAGCAGTTTGTTAGGTAATCAGCCCCAGCATTTT. Encoded protein: CASSLLGNQPQHF.

With respect to this clone: The sample contains more than one DNA sequence encoding this CDR3. The J gene is TRBJ1-1, the V gene TRBV9; TRBD1 might be the D (5 bases). Germline CDR1 and CDR2: SGDLS and YYNGEE. The CDR3 totals 13 residues. The germline V and J ends were trimmed by 0 bases and 5 bases, with 8 bases remaining between them. The DNA for the CDR3 is TGTGCCAGCAGCGTAGGTCAGGGAACTGAAGCTTTCTTT. It yields the protein CASSVGQGTEAFF.

This clone came up once. The chain links TRBV2 to TRBJ2-7; 10 nucleotides align to TRBD1. Germline loops: CDR1 SNHLY, CDR2 FYNNEI. V dropped 11 bases and J dropped 6; count of bases not matched to a gene: 19. The CDR3 runs 16 residues. CDR3 residues: CAARTGGFSFDPEQYF. For the CDR3, the DNA is TGTGCCGCACGGACAGGGGGTTTCTCATTCGACCCCGAGCAGTACTTC.

The rearrangement uses TRBV11-2 and TRBJ2-1; D is undetermined. This CDR3 has 13 amino acids. V was trimmed by 4 bases and J by 2 bases, leaving 6 bases between them. Germline-derived CDR1 and CDR2 are SGHAT and FQNNGV. The CDR3 is CASSSGPYNEQFF. CDR3 DNA: TGTGCCAGCAGCTCAGGACCCTACAATGAGCAGTTCTTC.

V and J are TRBV10-1 and TRBJ2-5; 8 nucleotides match TRBD2. CDR3 length: 17 amino acids. In germline, CDR1 is WNHNN, CDR2 SYGVQD (reference sequence). J lost 3 bases, V lost 8 bases, and 17 bases had no gene match. The CDR3: CASPSRNQREREETQYF. The CDR3 DNA is TGCGCCAGCCCCTCTAGGAACCAGCGGGAGAGGGAAGAGACCCAGTACTTC.

This chain connects TRBV7-3 to TRBJ1-1; D unresolved. The CDR3 sequence is 13 residues long. In germline, CDR1 is SGHTA, CDR2 FQGTGA. The V gene lost 0 bases and the J gene lost 4 bases, with 6 bases spanning the gap. The CDR3, as DNA: TGTGCCAGCAGCTTAACCTTCTCCACTGAAGCTTTCTTT. This sequence encodes CASSLTFSTEAFF. The variable domain in full, with the rest retrieved from reference TRBV7-3 and TRBJ1-1, is GAGVSQTPSNKVTEKGKYVELRCDPISGHTALYWYRQSLGQGPEFLIYFQGTGAADDSGLPNDRFFAVRPEGSVSTLKIQRTERGDSAVYLCASSLTFSTEAFFGQGTRLTVV.

Turning to this clone: This may arise from a read error, as a much more abundant clone is one base away. The V and J genes are TRBV7-8 and TRBJ1-1; no reliable D call. From germline, CDR1 is SGHVS and CDR2 FQNEAQ. The CDR3 is 14 residues long. The V end lost 0 bases, the J end lost 0 bases, and 5 bases lay between the germline ends. CDR3 amino acids: CASSLAGLNTEAFF. Here the CDR3 DNA reads TGTGCCAGCAGCTTAGCAGGGTTGAACACTGAAGCTTTCTTT.

The CDR3 nucleotides are TGTGCCAGCAGCGCCGGGGAGACCTTTTCGCAGTATTTT. This codes for CASSAGETFSQYF. The gene calls are TRBV9 and TRBJ2-3; TRBD2 might be the D (5 bases). V was shortened by 3 bases and J by 10 bases, with 15 bases between the two germline ends. The germline V gene encodes CDR1 SGDLS and CDR2 YYNGEE. This CDR3 has 13 amino acids.

The chain joins TRBV4-3 to TRBJ2-1; TRBD1 is a possible D gene (6 bases). Germline V gene lookup returns CDR1 LGHNA and CDR2 YSLEER. The CDR3 runs to 15 residues. Trimming removed 0 bases at V and 8 bases at J, with 14 bases between. CDR3 sequence: CASSQDNRVGDEQFF. In DNA, the CDR3 is TGCGCCAGCAGCCAAGATAACAGGGTAGGGGATGAGCAGTTCTTC.

The chain links TRBV27 to TRBJ2-5, with TRBD1 identical over 9 bases. The germline V gene encodes CDR1 MNHEY and CDR2 SMNVEV (reference sequence). V lost 5 bases to trimming and J lost 2 bases; unmatched junction nucleotides: 9. This CDR3 contains 16 residues. The CDR3 nucleotides read TGTGCCAGCAGTCCCTACGGGACAGGGCGGCAAGAGACCCAGTACTTC. Amino acid sequence: CASSPYGTGRQETQYF.

The chain is built from TRBV7-9 and TRBJ2-1, with D uncertain. Germline V CDR1 and CDR2: SEHNR, FQNEAQ (reference sequence). The CDR3 is 11 residues long. Trimming took off 5 bases at V and 8 bases at J, with 7 bases between the two ends. As DNA, the CDR3 is TGTGCCAGCAGCCAAACCGATGAGCAGTTCTTC. This gives the protein CASSQTDEQFF.

This chain links TRBV28 with TRBJ1-2, with 7 bases that match TRBD1. CDR1 MDHEN and CDR2 SYDVKM come from the germline V gene. With 2 bases clipped from V and 6 bases from J, the junction kept 3 bases outside the gene matches. The CDR3 covers 13 residues. The CDR3 region has the DNA TGTGCCAGCAGTTTAACAGGGGCCGATGGCTACACCTTC. Its translation is CASSLTGADGYTF.

The CDR3 region is CASSSRQGASEKLFF. Here the CDR3 DNA reads TGTGCCAGCAGCTCGAGACAGGGGGCGTCCGAAAAACTGTTTTTT. The V call is TRBV5-6, the J call TRBJ1-4; 10 nucleotides align to TRBD1. Germline loops: CDR1 SGHDT, CDR2 YYEEEE. The length of the CDR3 is 15 residues. After removal of 3 bases from V and 8 bases from J, the junction contained 7 bases not matched to a gene. Full variable domain (remainder filled in from reference TRBV5-6 and TRBJ1-4): DAGVTQSPTHLIKTRGQQVTLRCSPKSGHDTVSWYQQALGQGPQFIFQYYEEEERQRGNFPDRFSGHQFPNYSSELNVNALLLGDSALYLCASSSRQGASEKLFFGSGTQLSVL.

The rearrangement links TRBV27 to TRBJ2-3; 15 bases are shared with TRBD2. The trim removed 4 bases at V and 4 bases at J, leaving 3 bases unmatched. The CDR3 spans 16 residues. CDR1 is MNHEY, CDR2 SMNVEV, per germline (reference sequence). The CDR3 protein is CASSSGLAGGPDTQYF. CDR3 nucleotide sequence: TGTGCCAGCAGTTCCGGACTAGCGGGAGGGCCAGATACGCAGTATTTT.